This T cell receptor beta chain was identified during a study of blood T cell repertoires in COVID-19. Study overall: PBMCs, B-cell-depleted T cells, or T cells were the source of the cDNA or gDNA that made up the material.

Germline values: CDR1 GTSNPN, CDR2 SVGIG (reference sequence). The CDR3 totals 15 residues. V was cut by 1 base and J by 8 bases, with 18 bases left in between. Original processing methods: Amplification of reference gene primers was used by the study to estimate nucleated cell counts. Measured with immunoSEQ multiplex PCR; TCRdb has only the in-frame clones, and not every one. The DNA gave D and trimming, while V, J and clone size come from that table. The sample includes 200,000 or so clones, 88% of them seen just once. Specimen: PBMCs or T cells enriched from blood (not recorded which). The sequence derives from a woman in her 40s with acute COVID-19. The V call is TRBV30, the J call TRBJ1-5; no clear D. The DNA of the CDR3 is TGTGCCTGGAGTGGTAGACTCGCTCGGTCGGAGCCCCAGCATTTT. It yields the protein CAWSGRLARSEPQHF.